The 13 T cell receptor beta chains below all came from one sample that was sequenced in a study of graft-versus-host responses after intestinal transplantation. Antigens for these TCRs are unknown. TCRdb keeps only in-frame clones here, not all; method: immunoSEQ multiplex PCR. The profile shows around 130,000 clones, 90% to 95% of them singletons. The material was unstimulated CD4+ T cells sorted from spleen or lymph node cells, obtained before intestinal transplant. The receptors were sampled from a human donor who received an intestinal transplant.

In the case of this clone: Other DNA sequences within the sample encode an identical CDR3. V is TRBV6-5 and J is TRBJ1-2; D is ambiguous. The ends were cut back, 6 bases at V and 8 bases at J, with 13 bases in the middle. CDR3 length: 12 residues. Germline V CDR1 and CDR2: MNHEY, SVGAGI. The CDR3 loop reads CASSSSGYGYTF. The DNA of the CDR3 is TGTGCCAGCAGCTCCTCGGGGTACGGCTACACCTTC.

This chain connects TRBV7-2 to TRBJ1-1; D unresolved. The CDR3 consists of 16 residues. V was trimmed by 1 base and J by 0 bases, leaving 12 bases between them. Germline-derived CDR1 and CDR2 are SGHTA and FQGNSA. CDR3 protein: CASSLVPILMNTEAFF. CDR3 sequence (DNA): TGTGCCAGCAGCTTAGTTCCGATTCTTATGAACACTGAAGCTTTCTTT. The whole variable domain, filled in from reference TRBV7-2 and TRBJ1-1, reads GAGVSQSPSNKVTEKGKDVELRCDPISGHTALYWYRQSLGQGLEFLIYFQGNSAPDKSGLPSDRFSAERTGGSVSTLTIQRTQQEDSAVYLCASSLVPILMNTEAFFGQGTRLTVV.

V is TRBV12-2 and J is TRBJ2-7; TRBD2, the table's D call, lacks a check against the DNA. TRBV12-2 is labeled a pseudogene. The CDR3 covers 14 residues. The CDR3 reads CASRPGGGADEQYF. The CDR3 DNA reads TGTGCAAGTCGCCCCGGCGGGGGGGCTGACGAGCAGTACTTC.

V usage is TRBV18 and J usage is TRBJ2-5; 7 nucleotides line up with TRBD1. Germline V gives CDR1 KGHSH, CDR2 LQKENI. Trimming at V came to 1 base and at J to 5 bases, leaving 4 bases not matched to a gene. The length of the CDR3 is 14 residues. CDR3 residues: CASSPRGGEETQYF. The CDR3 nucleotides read TGTGCCAGCTCACCACGAGGGGGCGAGGAGACCCAGTACTTC.

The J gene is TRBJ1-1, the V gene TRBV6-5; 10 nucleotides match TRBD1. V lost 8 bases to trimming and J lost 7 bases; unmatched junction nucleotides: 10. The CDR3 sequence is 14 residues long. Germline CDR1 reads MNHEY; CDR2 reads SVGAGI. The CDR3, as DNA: TGTGCCAGCCTCCGGGACAGGGGAAGAGGTGAAGCTTTCTTT. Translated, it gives CASLRDRGRGEAFF.

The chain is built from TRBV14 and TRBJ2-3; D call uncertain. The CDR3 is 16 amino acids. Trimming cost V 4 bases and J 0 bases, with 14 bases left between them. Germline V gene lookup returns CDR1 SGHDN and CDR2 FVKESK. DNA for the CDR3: TGTGCCAGCAGCCGCCTCGTGGGCTTAAGCACAGATACGCAGTATTTT. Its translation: CASSRLVGLSTDTQYF.

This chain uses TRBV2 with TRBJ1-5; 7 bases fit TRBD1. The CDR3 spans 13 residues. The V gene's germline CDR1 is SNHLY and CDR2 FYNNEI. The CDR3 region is CASTGTVNQPQHF. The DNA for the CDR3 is TGTGCTTCGACCGGGACAGTCAATCAGCCCCAGCATTTT.

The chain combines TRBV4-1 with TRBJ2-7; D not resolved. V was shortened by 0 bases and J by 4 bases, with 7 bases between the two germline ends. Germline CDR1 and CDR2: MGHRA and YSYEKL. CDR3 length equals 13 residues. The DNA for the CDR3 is TGCGCCAGCAGCCAAGAGTCTGAATACGAGCAGTACTTC. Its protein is CASSQESEYEQYF.

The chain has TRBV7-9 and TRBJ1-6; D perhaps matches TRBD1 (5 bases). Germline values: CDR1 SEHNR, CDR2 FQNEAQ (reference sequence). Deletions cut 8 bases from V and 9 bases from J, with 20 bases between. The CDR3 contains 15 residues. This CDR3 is CASSVGTPIGSPLHF. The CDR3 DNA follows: TGTGCCAGCTCTGTTGGGACGCCGATTGGTTCACCCCTCCACTTT. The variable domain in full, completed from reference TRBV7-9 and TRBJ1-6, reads DTGVSQNPRHKITKRGQNVTFRCDPISEHNRLYWYRQTLGQGPEFLTYFQNEAQLEKSRLLSDRFSAERPKGSFSTLEIQRTEQGDSAMYLCASSVGTPIGSPLHFGNGTRLTVT.

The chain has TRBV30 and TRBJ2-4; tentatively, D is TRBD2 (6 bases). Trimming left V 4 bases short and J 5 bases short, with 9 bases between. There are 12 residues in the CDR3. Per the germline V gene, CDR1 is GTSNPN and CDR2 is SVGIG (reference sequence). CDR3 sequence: CAWTTGENIQYF. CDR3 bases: TGTGCCTGGACCACGGGGGAAAACATTCAGTACTTC.

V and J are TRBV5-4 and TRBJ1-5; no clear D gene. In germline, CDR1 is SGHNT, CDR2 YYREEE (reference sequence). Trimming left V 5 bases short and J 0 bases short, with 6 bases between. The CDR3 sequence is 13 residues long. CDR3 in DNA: TGTGCCAGCAGTACTGATAGCAATCAGCCCCAGCATTTT. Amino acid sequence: CASSTDSNQPQHF.

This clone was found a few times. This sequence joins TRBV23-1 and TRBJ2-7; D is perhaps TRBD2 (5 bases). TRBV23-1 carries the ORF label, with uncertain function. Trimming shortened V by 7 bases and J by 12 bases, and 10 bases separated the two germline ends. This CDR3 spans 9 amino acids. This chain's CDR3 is CASTDFGYF. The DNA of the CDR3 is TGCGCCAGCACGGACTTTGGGTACTTC.

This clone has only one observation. The CDR3 nucleotides are TGTGCCAGCAGTGACGCCGGAGGATCTGGCTCCTACGAGCAGTACTTC. Amino acids: CASSDAGGSGSYEQYF. The V call is TRBV6-1, the J call TRBJ2-7, with D tentatively TRBD2 (5 bases). From germline, CDR1 is MNHNS and CDR2 SASEGT. The CDR3 is 16 amino acids. V lost 3 bases, J lost 0 bases, and 15 bases lay in between.